Reported below is one T cell receptor (beta chain). What antigen it recognizes has not been identified. Within one base of it there is no much larger clone, and no base qualities were kept. This specimen belongs to a study of blood T cell repertoires in COVID-19 (dated by TCRdb to about 2020). About the study as a whole: The collaborator samples originated in the United States, Italy and Spain and spanned the acute and convalescent phases of COVID-19. The material from the prospective study consisted of cDNA or gDNA derived from T cells, B-cell-depleted T cells, or PBMCs. The dataset comprised deeply sampled blood TCRbeta repertoires from subjects exposed to, actively infected with, or recovered from COVID-19. The repertoires were made available in a free public database intended to serve as a resource for research on the immune response to SARS-CoV-2. The samples were drawn from the first 160 participants of the ongoing ImmuneRACE study and from some 1,300 subjects provided by 6 global collaborators. The sample metadata nearly always contained a de-identified subject ID, COVID-19 status, age in years and sex. Where available, HLA class I and class II types were obtained from metadata supplied by the sample provider rather than from assay-based typing.

Whole blood was collected in K2EDTA tubes by collaborating institutions according to the institutions' own protocols. For TCRbeta analysis, collaborators shipped samples in one of three forms: frozen whole blood, isolated PBMCs, or DNA extracted from either of those sample types. CDR1 and CDR2 (MNHEY, SVGAGI) derive from the germline V gene. Trimming leaves V shorter by 0 bases and J shorter by 4 bases, with the junction holding 4 bases beyond the gene matches. Spanning cysteine to phenylalanine, the CDR3 consists of 15 amino acids. The CDR3 DNA has 45 bases and is translated from base 1. The research as a whole found: The amount of clinical and demographic metadata varied by source and participant and was provided uncurated.

TCRbeta CDR3 regions were amplified from genomic DNA using the immunoSEQ Assay, a bias-controlled multiplex PCR. Processing in the source paper ran as follows. Nucleated cell counts per sample were estimated from amplification of reference gene primers within the assay. To quantify the absolute abundance of each unique TCRbeta CDR3 rearrangement, sequence reads were collapsed and filtered. For each sample, productive Simpson clonality was calculated by taking the square root of Simpson's diversity index across productive rearrangements. In TCRdb, the immuneACCESS table is reduced to in-frame sequences with V and J assigned. These tables do not hold every clone; where another copy was compared, an unresolved V gene accounts for under half, and the others remain unexplained. That table is the source of V, J and clone size, and D and trimming were worked out from the DNA. This sample has fewer than 40,000 clones in its table, and approximately 80% of those were observed once. Of the sample, approximately 31% is held by the ten largest clones.

Recombination joined TRBV6-5 with TRBJ1-2; 8 junctional bases match TRBD1. Sample: peripheral blood. The TCR sequence derives from an elderly man with acute or convalescent COVID-19. The DNA sequence reads TGTGCCAGCAGTTACTCGCAGGGGGCGGGCTATGGCTACACCTTC. Its protein is CASSYSQGAGYGYTF.